The 2 T cell receptor beta chains below come from one sample, sequenced in a study of cytomegalovirus exposure and HLA in healthy donors. The table came from immunoSEQ multiplex PCR; TCRdb's copy has only in-frame clones and leaves some out. The repertoire holds about 240,000 clones, approximately 86% seen once, with around 1.2% in the top ten. Sequenced material: PBMCs. All receptors come from a woman in her twenties or thirties in good health and CMV-seropositive.

The V call is TRBV18, the J call TRBJ1-5, with 9 bases aligning to TRBD1. The germline gives CDR1 KGHSH, CDR2 LQKENI. With 3 bases clipped from V and 7 bases from J, the junction kept 4 bases outside the gene matches. This CDR3 spans 14 amino acids. In DNA form, the CDR3 reads TGTGCCAGCTCACCGGACAGGGGTGTACAGCCCCAGCATTTT. This encodes CASSPDRGVQPQHF. Full variable domain (missing parts from reference TRBV18 and TRBJ1-5): NAGVMQNPRHLVRRRGQEARLRCSPMKGHSHVYWYRQLPEEGLKFMVYLQKENIIDESGMPKERFSAEFPKEGPSILRIQQVVRGDSAAYFCASSPDRGVQPQHFGDGTRLSIL.

The chain is built from TRBV30 and TRBJ2-6; 7 bases line up with TRBD1. V dropped 1 base and J dropped 0; count of bases not matched to a gene: 9. Germline loops: CDR1 GTSNPN, CDR2 SVGIG (reference sequence). The CDR3 sequence is 18 residues long. CDR3 sequence reads: CAWSAIPGQLSGANVLTF. The CDR3 DNA sequence: TGTGCCTGGAGTGCTATCCCGGGACAGCTCTCTGGGGCCAACGTCCTGACTTTC. The full variable domain, with the rest looked up from reference TRBV30 and TRBJ2-6, is SQTIHQWPATLVQPVGSPLSLECTVEGTSNPNLYWYRQAAGRGLQLLFYSVGIGQISSEVPQNLSASRPQDRQFILSSKKLLLSDSGFYLCAWSAIPGQLSGANVLTFGAGSRLTVL.